The present T cell receptor (beta chain) was sequenced within a study of CD8 T cells in Susac syndrome (dated by TCRdb to between 2019 and 2020). With respect to the entire study: Repertoire sequencing was used to test whether CD8+ T cell activation and differentiation in Susac syndrome was antigen driven. What the authors observed across the whole study: The TCR sequencing and HLA analysis was acknowledged to have included a relatively small number of individuals.

Peripheral blood CD8+ and CD4+ T cells from healthy donors, Susac syndrome patients and multiple sclerosis patients were profiled using high-throughput TCR beta sequencing. The multiple sclerosis controls were treatment-naive patients who had stable or active relapsing-remitting disease and met the revised McDonald criteria. Bulk CD8+ and CD4+ T cells were purified by magnetic negative isolation, whereas CD8+ TEMRA cells were enriched by FACS. Blood was drawn into EDTA tubes, processed within 24 hours, and PBMCs were isolated by density gradient centrifugation. PBMCs intended for TCR sequencing were frozen in liquid nitrogen and were later thawed in a 37 degrees C water bath. A purity of at least 90% was achieved for sorted or isolated CD4+, CD8+ and CD8+ TEMRA cells. RNA was extracted with the RNeasy kit and roughly 0.5 to 1 ug was reverse transcribed using random hexamers. The immunoSEQ multiplex PCR assay, which covers 54 Vbeta and 13 Jbeta segments, was used to amplify TCR beta CDR3 regions. To correct PCR amplification bias, a synthetic template baseline was used for both primer optimization and computational correction. The source study handled its data this way. Reads were annotated to V, D and J genes per IMGT and analyzed with immunoSEQ Analyzer, keeping only productive sequences. To calculate clonality, Shannon entropy was normalized by log2 of the number of productive unique sequences and then subtracted from one. For each patient and control, public and private clones were evaluated within the 100 most prevalent clones. Clones were defined as Susac-specific when absent from the healthy and MS cohorts, from some 1,100 published viral clones and from other ImmuneACCESS disease sequences. Using fastp trimming at Q25 and MiXCR clonotype assembly, TCRdb reanalyzed the public sequencing data and kept in-frame beta chains. Each CDR3 protein appears once, grouped with its most common genes and DNA. The V and J calls were determined by TCRdb, not by the authors. In this sample the table shows approximately 180,000 distinct CDR3 sequences, approximately 96% of which occur a single time. Approximately 0.1% of the sample is taken by the ten largest.

Concerning this clonotype: This clone's antigen is unknown. One base away there is no much larger clone; base qualities are not given.

Relative to germline, V is 5 bases shorter and J is 0 bases shorter, with 13 bases between their ends. The germline V gene (reference sequence) sets CDR1 to DFQATT and CDR2 to SNEGSKA. Measured from the cysteine to the phenylalanine, the CDR3 is 14 residues long. Only the CDR3 DNA is retained, 42 bases long and in frame from the first base. The chain links TRBV20-1 with TRBJ1-2; TRBD1 might be the D gene, on 6 matching bases. Sequencing was done on a sample of CD4+ T cells from PBMCs. The receptor was isolated from a human donor with multiple sclerosis. The CDR3 in this case is CSAEVTGSNYGYTF. The nucleotides read TGCAGTGCTGAAGTGACAGGTTCTAACTATGGCTACACCTTC.